These 17 T cell receptor beta chains originate from one sample sequenced in a study of cytomegalovirus exposure and HLA in healthy donors. This PCR relied on a set of 60 Vbeta primers and 13 Jbeta primers. Profiled with immunoSEQ multiplex PCR; TCRdb holds only in-frame clones, not every one. The data hold roughly 230,000 clones, with 92% observed a single time. Source material: PBMCs. These receptors all stem from a girl aged 2 to 10 in good health and CMV-seronegative.

The rearrangement links TRBV15 to TRBJ2-7; perhaps TRBD2 as D (5 bases). There are 13 residues in the CDR3. Deletions cut 0 bases from V and 4 bases from J, with 7 bases between. From germline, CDR1 is LNHNV and CDR2 YYDKDF (reference sequence). DNA of the CDR3: TGTGCCACCAGCAGAGAGAGGGCTTACGAGCAGTACTTC. Translation gives CATSRERAYEQYF.

The rearrangement joins TRBV6-6 to TRBJ2-2; tentative D call: TRBD2 (5 bases). The CDR3 is made up of 15 amino acids. Germline assignment: CDR1 MNHNY and CDR2 SVGAGI (reference sequence). V lost 5 bases, J lost 7 bases, and 17 bases lay in between. The CDR3 DNA is TGTGCCAGCAGTCCCCCCGAGGGATCTTACGGGGAGCTGTTTTTT. As protein: CASSPPEGSYGELFF.

The J gene is TRBJ2-7, the V gene TRBV5-4; possible D gene TRBD1, 6 bases. This CDR3 is built from 13 residues. The germline CDR1 and CDR2 sequences are SGHNT and YYREEE (reference sequence). V lost 4 bases and J 2 bases, leaving 10 bases between the germline ends. CDR3 DNA sequence: TGTGCCAGCAGCCTGGACAGTCCCTACGAGCAGTACTTC. Translation: CASSLDSPYEQYF.

J is TRBJ2-1 and V is TRBV19; 8 bases match TRBD2. Germline-derived CDR1 and CDR2 are LNHDA and SQIVND (reference sequence). This CDR3 has 14 residues. J lost 8 bases, V lost 6 bases, and 9 bases had no gene match. Here the CDR3 reads CASSRGGALDEQFF. In DNA, the CDR3 is TGTGCCAGTAGCCGGGGGGGTGCCCTGGATGAGCAGTTCTTC.

The chain is built from TRBV6-5 and TRBJ2-1; 7 nucleotides agree with TRBD2. The CDR3 extends over 15 amino acids. Trimming took 6 bases from V and 6 from J; bases not matched to a gene: 11. CDR1 and CDR2 (germline): MNHEY, SVGAGI. The CDR3 reads CASSSLAVFGNEQFF. CDR3 bases: TGTGCCAGCAGCTCCCTAGCGGTTTTTGGCAATGAGCAGTTCTTC.

The rearrangement joins TRBV6-4 to TRBJ2-2, with D possibly being TRBD2 (5 bases). Germline V gene lookup returns CDR1 MRHNA and CDR2 SNTAGT. The V end was cut by 4 bases, the J end by 7 bases, with 13 bases between. This CDR3 is built from 14 residues. The CDR3 spells CASSVDFLGGELFF. CDR3 sequence (DNA): TGTGCCAGCAGTGTGGACTTCTTAGGCGGGGAGCTGTTTTTT.

V usage is TRBV6-5 and J usage is TRBJ2-7, with D maybe TRBD2 (5 bases). The CDR3 consists of 12 residues. Germline CDR1 reads MNHEY; CDR2 reads SVGAGI. Between the trimmed V and J ends, which lost 3 bases and 7 bases, there was a span of 10 bases. CDR3 bases: TGTGCCAGCAGTTATAAGCCGGGGGAGCAGTACTTC. Protein product: CASSYKPGEQYF.

V and J are TRBV30 and TRBJ1-1; D may be TRBD1 (5 bases). The germline CDR1 and CDR2 sequences are GTSNPN and SVGIG (reference sequence). Between the trimmed V and J ends, which lost 4 bases and 1 base, there was a span of 10 bases. This CDR3 comprises 13 residues. The CDR3: CAWTITGNTEAFF. As DNA, the CDR3 is TGTGCCTGGACGATAACAGGGAACACTGAAGCTTTCTTT.

This clone was recorded only once. The chain has TRBV9 and TRBJ1-1, with 11 bases that match TRBD1. Germline CDR1 is SGDLS and CDR2 is YYNGEE. The CDR3 consists of 19 residues. Losses at the gene ends were 4 bases for V and 1 base for J; bases not matched to a gene: 15. CDR3 sequence (DNA): TGTGCCAGCAGCCTTAAACCGGGGGGGGACAGGGGGAGGAACACTGAAGCTTTCTTT. Amino acids: CASSLKPGGDRGRNTEAFF.

V and J are TRBV18 and TRBJ2-2, with TRBD2 matching 12 bases. The J segment lost 3 bases and the V segment lost 3 bases, leaving 2 bases of the junction unmatched. The CDR3 is 16 amino acids. Germline V gene lookup returns CDR1 KGHSH and CDR2 LQKENI. This chain's CDR3 is CASSPTSGSYTGELFF. CDR3 coding DNA: TGTGCCAGCTCACCGACTAGCGGGAGCTACACCGGGGAGCTGTTTTTT.

V usage is TRBV5-4 and J usage is TRBJ2-7; D gene ambiguous. V dropped 0 bases and J dropped 2 bases, with 3 bases sitting between them. In germline, CDR1 is SGHNT, CDR2 YYREEE (reference sequence). The CDR3 has 12 residues. CDR3 residues: CASSLDTYEQYF. For the CDR3, the DNA is TGTGCCAGCAGCTTGGACACCTACGAGCAGTACTTC.

The DNA for the CDR3 is TGTGCCTGGGTGGACAGGGCGGACTATGGCTACACCTTC. Translating it yields CAWVDRADYGYTF. The chain combines TRBV30 with TRBJ1-2; 8 bases are shared with TRBD1. V lost 5 bases, J lost 3 bases, and 5 bases stayed unmatched. CDR1 GTSNPN and CDR2 SVGIG come from the germline V gene (reference sequence). The CDR3 covers 13 residues.

The chain joins TRBV29-1 to TRBJ2-7; D is perhaps TRBD2 (5 bases). Trimming cost V 6 bases and J 0 bases, with 12 bases left between them. This CDR3 comprises 13 residues. The V gene's germline CDR1 is SQVTM and CDR2 ANQGSEA. Here the CDR3 DNA reads TGCAGCGTGCCCGGGGTCAGCTCCTACGAGCAGTACTTC. It is translated as CSVPGVSSYEQYF.

This sequence joins TRBV7-2 and TRBJ1-5, with 11 positions matching TRBD1. This CDR3 comprises 14 residues. The ends lost 4 bases at V and 4 bases at J; junction bases unmatched: 0. CDR1 is SGHTA, CDR2 FQGNSA, per germline. This CDR3 reads CASSWDRGNQPQHF. CDR3 coding DNA: TGTGCCAGCAGCTGGGACAGGGGGAATCAGCCCCAGCATTTT.

The V and J genes are TRBV4-1 and TRBJ1-1, with D possibly TRBD1 on 5 matching bases. Germline-derived CDR1 and CDR2 are MGHRA and YSYEKL. There are 15 residues in the CDR3. Trimming shortened V by 3 bases and J by 3 bases, and 14 bases separated the two germline ends. Here the CDR3 DNA reads TGCGCCAGCAGCCATCTCCGTGGGGCTGACACTGAAGCTTTCTTT. Amino acids: CASSHLRGADTEAFF.

J is TRBJ2-5 and V is TRBV5-6; D not certain. The V gene's germline CDR1 is SGHDT and CDR2 YYEEEE. V gave up 1 base and J gave up 0 bases, with 7 bases separating them. The CDR3 extends over 14 amino acids. CDR3 protein: CASSLRLNQETQYF. In DNA, the CDR3 is TGTGCCAGCAGCTTGCGACTCAACCAAGAGACCCAGTACTTC.

V usage is TRBV10-1 and J usage is TRBJ1-6, with D unresolved. The CDR3 is 14 amino acids. The germline V gene has CDR1 WNHNN and CDR2 SYGVQD (reference sequence). Between the trimmed V and J ends, which lost 3 bases and 14 bases, there was a span of 17 bases. The CDR3 region is CASSEDRVIGALHF. As DNA, the CDR3 is TGCGCCAGCAGTGAAGACCGGGTCATCGGGGCCCTCCACTTT.